Sequencing of this TCR beta chain was carried out in a study of blood T cell repertoires in COVID-19. Study-wide context: Acute-phase and convalescent COVID-19 samples originated in the United States, Italy and Spain. In each case, the material was cDNA or gDNA derived from T cells, B-cell-depleted T cells, or PBMCs.

The repertoire was sequenced with immunoSEQ multiplex PCR; TCRdb's copy has only in-frame clones and lacks some. The table shows hundreds of thousands of clones, with more than 75% occurring only once. Participants came from some 23 US areas, aged about 18 to 90 years. Clinical history reported by participants formed the basis on which cohorts were assigned. The sequenced sample consisted of PBMCs or T cells enriched from blood (not recorded which). This TCR was recovered from a woman in her 50s who had recovered from COVID-19.

The CDR3 protein is CASRPLLGAFTEAFF. For the CDR3, the DNA is TGTGCCAGTCGACCCCTCTTGGGGGCGTTCACTGAAGCTTTCTTT. This chain joins TRBV27 and TRBJ1-1, with a weak D call TRBD1 (6 bases). V shed 9 bases and J shed 4 bases, with 21 bases lying between them. Germline lookup yields CDR1 MNHEY and CDR2 SMNVEV (reference sequence). The CDR3 length is 15 residues.